These 5 T cell receptor beta chains were sequenced from one sample in a study of tumor-infiltrating lymphocytes in oesophageal squamous cell carcinoma. TCRdb reanalysed the PCR reads using MiXCR and keeps one entry per CDR3 protein. This table has around 21,000 distinct CDR3 sequences, over 40% appearing once. The sample comprised normal esophageal tissue next to the tumor. The receptors shown here come from a male donor with esophageal squamous cell carcinoma.

V is TRBV12-3 or TRBV12-4 and J is TRBJ2-2; 7 bases match TRBD1. The CDR3 is 14 amino acids. Trimming at V came to 6 bases and at J to 6 bases, leaving 7 bases not matched to a gene. This CDR3 is CASRRNGQAGELFF. The DNA for the CDR3 is TGTGCCAGCAGACGTAATGGACAGGCCGGGGAGCTGTTTTTT.

This clonotype was counted at least ten times. This chain uses TRBV5-4 with TRBJ2-7; 11 positions agree with TRBD2. This CDR3 has 15 amino acids. V was pared by 0 bases and J by 6 bases, with 5 bases of the junction left unmatched. Looked up from germline, CDR1 is SGHNT and CDR2 is YYREEE (reference sequence). This CDR3 reads CASSLGLAGQGEQYF. The CDR3 nucleotides read TGTGCCAGCAGCTTGGGACTAGCGGGACAAGGCGAGCAGTACTTC.

This clonotype was seen more than once but under ten times. The chain uses TRBV7-2 and TRBJ2-3; maybe TRBD2 (6 bases). This CDR3 region has 15 residues. Germline loops: CDR1 SGHTA, CDR2 FQGNSA. V was cut by 5 bases and J by 0 bases, with 12 bases left in between. CDR3 amino acids: CASSPDYLSTDTQYF. The DNA for the CDR3 is TGTGCCAGCAGCCCGGACTACCTTAGCACAGATACGCAGTATTTT.

This clonotype was seen many times. This CDR3 reads CASSRVGPQVHEQFF. Here the CDR3 DNA reads TGTGCCAGCAGCCGGGTTGGGCCCCAGGTCCATGAGCAGTTCTTC. The chain has TRBV7-9 and TRBJ2-1; D is undetermined. Germline CDR1 and CDR2: SEHNR and FQNEAQ (reference sequence). Trimming pared 5 bases from V and 8 bases from J, leaving 19 bases between. The CDR3 totals 15 residues. The variable domain in full, completed from reference TRBV7-9 and TRBJ2-1, reads DTGVSQNPRHKITKRGQNVTFRCDPISEHNRLYWYRQTLGQGPEFLTYFQNEAQLEKSRLLSDRFSAERPKGSFSTLEIQRTEQGDSAMYLCASSRVGPQVHEQFFGPGTRLTVL.

By share, this clonotype ranks as medium-sized. V gene TRBV7-8 combines with J gene TRBJ2-7; 7 nucleotides line up with TRBD2. Germline V lookup: CDR1 SGHVS, CDR2 FQNEAQ. V lost 6 bases to trimming and J lost 6 bases; unmatched junction nucleotides: 14. This CDR3 comprises 15 residues. Here the CDR3 DNA reads TGTGCCAGCAGTTTTTTCGGGGGGATCTCCACCGAGCAGTACTTC. Amino acid sequence: CASSFFGGISTEQYF.